This TCR beta chain emerged from a study of blood T cells in healthy people across ages. Whole-study context: Per two T cells, about one barcoded beta molecule was captured through template switching. Study-wide points: A roughly linear age-dependent decrease characterized TCR beta diversity per million T cells.

A sample-barcoded 5' primer and a J-beta primer mix were used in a second PCR of about 7 to 11 cycles. Via MiXCR, TCRdb re-called the 5' RACE reads, giving one row per CDR3 protein. The repertoire holds hundreds of thousands of distinct CDR3 sequences, 40% to 60% seen once, with around an eighth in the top ten. Peripheral blood was drawn, around 9.4 milliliters per donor. About this clonotype itself: Its antigen is currently unknown.

The CDR3 length is 16 residues. With V trimmed by 5 bases and J by 1 base, 5 bases remained unmatched. The TCR originated in a man under 40 in good health. The chain employs TRBV12-3 or TRBV12-4 and TRBJ2-2; 9 positions match TRBD1. Sample: blood. CDR3 in DNA: TGTGCCAGCAGTAAAGGGACAGGGAGGAACACCGGGGAGCTGTTTTTT. Its translation is CASSKGTGRNTGELFF.